These 31 T cell receptor beta chains were sequenced from one sample in a study of radiation and T cells in renal cell carcinoma. The time point is: blood 4 weeks post-SBRT, at nephrectomy. Treatment indicated: 15 Gy SBRT to primary tumor, nephrectomy 4 weeks later. Some clones are missing from TCRdb's copy, which holds only in-frame ones; the method was immunoSEQ multiplex PCR. The data hold about 74,000 clones, with 89% observed a single time. Sample: blood, taken from a patient whose treatment included radiotherapy and nephrectomy. Receptor source: a woman in her sixties or seventies with renal cell carcinoma.

The chain is built from TRBV7-2 and TRBJ1-6; TRBD1 is a possible D gene (5 bases). Trimming shortened V by 3 bases and J by 10 bases, and 16 bases separated the two germline ends. Germline CDR1 and CDR2: SGHTA and FQGNSA. The CDR3 length is 15 residues. The DNA of the CDR3 is TGTGCCAGCAGCTTGCTTCAGGGACGACAGTCACCCCTCCACTTT. Translating gives CASSLLQGRQSPLHF.

The rearrangement links TRBV5-6 to TRBJ1-5; 8 bases align to TRBD1. This CDR3 is built from 16 residues. The V gene's germline CDR1 is SGHDT and CDR2 YYEEEE. V lost 0 bases, J lost 2 bases, and 4 bases stayed unmatched. The CDR3 region has the DNA TGTGCCAGCAGCTTGGGGACAGGGTGGGGCAATCAGCCCCAGCATTTT. Its translation: CASSLGTGWGNQPQHF.

V and J are TRBV4-2 and TRBJ2-5, with D unclear. Germline CDR1 is LGHNA and CDR2 is YNFKEQ. Trimming cost V 1 base and J 5 bases, with 14 bases left between them. This CDR3 contains 15 residues. CDR3 sequence: CASSQVAAPTETQYF. In nucleotides, the CDR3 is TGTGCCAGCAGCCAAGTCGCGGCCCCGACGGAGACCCAGTACTTC.

This clone was seen a single time. The V gene is TRBV4-1, the J gene TRBJ2-7, with unresolved D. The CDR3 is 15 amino acids. The V end was cut by 5 bases, the J end by 3 bases, with 17 bases between. Germline CDR1 MGHRA, CDR2 YSYEKL. The CDR3 nucleotides read TGCGCCAGCAGCGCCGTTAGGCAGCCCTACTACGAGCAGTACTTC. This sequence encodes CASSAVRQPYYEQYF.

This rearrangement joins TRBV21-1 to TRBJ1-5; the table calls TRBD1, which could not be checked here. TRBV21-1 is listed as a pseudogene. The CDR3 sequence is 15 residues long. The CDR3 reads CASSSRGLEEQPQHF. CDR3 sequence (DNA): TGTGCCAGCAGCAGCAGGGGGTTAGAGGAACAGCCCCAGCATTTT.

The gene calls are TRBV7-8 and TRBJ1-2; TRBD1 matches at 7 bases. Per germline, CDR1 SGHVS and CDR2 FQNEAQ. There are 15 residues in the CDR3. V shed 5 bases, J shed 0 bases, and the junction held 6 bases outside the gene matches. As DNA, the CDR3 is TGTGCCAGCAGCCCCGGGACAGTTTCTAACTATGGCTACACCTTC. Translated, it gives CASSPGTVSNYGYTF.

The chain links TRBV7-6 to TRBJ2-2; 10 bases are a match to TRBD2. J was trimmed by 3 bases and V by 2 bases; bases with no gene match: 6. The CDR3 spans 17 residues. The germline CDR1 and CDR2 sequences are SGHVS and FNYEAQ. The CDR3 sequence: CASSLPSGGPYTGELFF. DNA for the CDR3: TGTGCCAGCAGCTTACCTAGCGGGGGCCCTTACACCGGGGAGCTGTTTTTT. The complete variable domain, with remaining parts taken from reference TRBV7-6 and TRBJ2-2, reads GAGVSQSPRYKVTKRGQDVALRCDPISGHVSLYWYRQALGQGPEFLTYFNYEAQQDKSGLPNDRFSAERPEGSISTLTIQRTEQRDSAMYRCASSLPSGGPYTGELFFGEGSRLTVL.

This rearrangement joins TRBV19 to TRBJ1-2, with no clear D. From germline, CDR1 is LNHDA and CDR2 SQIVND (reference sequence). The germline V and J ends were trimmed by 10 bases and 8 bases, with 11 bases remaining between them. The CDR3 is made up of 10 amino acids. The CDR3 is CATRSWGYTF. The CDR3 DNA reads TGTGCCACCAGGAGTTGGGGCTACACCTTC.

V and J are TRBV5-4 and TRBJ2-3; D is unclear. Germline V gene sequence: CDR1 SGHNT, CDR2 YYREEE (reference sequence). The germline V and J ends were trimmed by 5 bases and 8 bases, with 9 bases remaining between them. The CDR3 totals 11 residues. CDR3 in amino acids: CASSTLGTQYF. In DNA, the CDR3 is TGTGCCAGCAGTACCCTCGGTACGCAGTATTTT. The variable domain in full, with the rest retrieved from reference TRBV5-4 and TRBJ2-3, is ETGVTQSPTHLIKTRGQQVTLRCSSQSGHNTVSWYQQALGQGPQFIFQYYREEENGRGNFPPRFSGLQFPNYSSELNVNALELDDSALYLCASSTLGTQYFGPGTRLTVL.

The CDR3 here is CASSDRAGGGTEAFF. The CDR3 DNA reads TGTGCCAGCAGTGATCGGGCAGGGGGGGGAACTGAAGCTTTCTTT. V and J are TRBV6-1 and TRBJ1-1; 7 bases agree with TRBD1. CDR3 length equals 15 residues. Germline V CDR1 and CDR2: MNHNS, SASEGT. V lost 3 bases, J lost 5 bases, and 9 bases stayed unmatched.

The V and J genes are TRBV9 and TRBJ2-7; the D is unclear. The CDR3 length is 14 residues. Germline lookup yields CDR1 SGDLS and CDR2 YYNGEE. V was trimmed by 4 bases and J by 0 bases, leaving 11 bases between them. This CDR3 reads CASSSTLTSYEQYF. The CDR3 bases are TGTGCCAGCAGCTCGACACTAACCTCCTACGAGCAGTACTTC.

The chain has TRBV9 and TRBJ1-6; D is unresolved. Germline V gene lookup returns CDR1 SGDLS and CDR2 YYNGEE. The CDR3 spans 15 residues. V lost 0 bases, J lost 8 bases, and 12 bases lay in between. The CDR3: CASSVEVNGDSPLHF. The CDR3 DNA follows: TGTGCCAGCAGCGTAGAAGTGAATGGGGATTCACCCCTCCACTTT.

The chain employs TRBV30 and TRBJ1-5; D perhaps matches TRBD1 (6 bases). The CDR3 length is 14 residues. Deletions cut 0 bases from V and 4 bases from J, with 10 bases between. CDR1 is GTSNPN, CDR2 SVGIG, per germline (reference sequence). In nucleotides, the CDR3 is TGTGCCTGGAGTGTACAGGGCGGTAATCAGCCCCAGCATTTT. Amino acids: CAWSVQGGNQPQHF.

The chain carries TRBV27 and TRBJ2-3, with 8 bases lining up with TRBD2. CDR3 length: 16 amino acids. The V gene end was trimmed by 3 bases and the J gene end by 4 bases; junction bases not matched to a gene: 9. From germline, CDR1 is MNHEY and CDR2 SMNVEV (reference sequence). The CDR3 region is CASSFDGGAGSDTQYF. The CDR3 DNA follows: TGTGCCAGCAGTTTTGACGGGGGGGCCGGATCAGATACGCAGTATTTT.

This chain connects TRBV7-6 to TRBJ2-5; 12 bases are a match to TRBD1. Losses at the gene ends were 1 base for V and 5 bases for J; bases not matched to a gene: 5. This CDR3 has 16 amino acids. CDR1 and CDR2 (germline): SGHVS, FNYEAQ. The CDR3, as DNA: TGTGCCAGCAGCTTAGGCGGGACAGGGGGCTCGGAGACCCAGTACTTC. Protein sequence: CASSLGGTGGSETQYF.

The CDR3 loop reads CATSRVFGGNSYNEQFF. In nucleotides, the CDR3 is TGTGCCACCAGCAGAGTCTTTGGGGGGAACTCCTACAATGAGCAGTTCTTC. The V call is TRBV15, the J call TRBJ2-1, with D possibly being TRBD2 (6 bases). Trimming removed 1 base from V and 0 bases from J, with 13 bases in between. From germline, CDR1 is LNHNV and CDR2 YYDKDF (reference sequence). The CDR3 runs 17 residues. Variable domain in full (rest from reference TRBV15 and TRBJ2-1): DAMVIQNPRYQVTQFGKPVTLSCSQTLNHNVMYWYQQKSSQAPKLLFHYYDKDFNNEADTPDNFQSRRPNTSFCFLDIRSPGLGDTAMYLCATSRVFGGNSYNEQFFGPGTRLTVL.

This rearrangement joins TRBV30 to TRBJ2-7; D might be TRBD1 or TRBD2, each matching 7 bases. The CDR3 has 15 residues. V was trimmed by 3 bases and J by 2 bases, leaving 17 bases between them. Germline values: CDR1 GTSNPN, CDR2 SVGIG (reference sequence). Written as DNA, the CDR3 is TGTGCCTGGAGCCTCACACAGGGGAGGGCCTACGAGCAGTACTTC. Its translation is CAWSLTQGRAYEQYF.

This clone was recorded a few times. The V call is TRBV6-5, the J call TRBJ2-1, with TRBD1 matching over 12 bases. J gave up 7 bases and V 8 bases, and 6 bases lay outside the gene matches. Germline V gives CDR1 MNHEY, CDR2 SVGAGI. The CDR3 covers 14 residues. The CDR3 protein is CASAGTGGINEQFF. The CDR3 bases are TGTGCCAGCGCCGGGACAGGGGGCATTAATGAGCAGTTCTTC.

In DNA form, the CDR3 reads TGTGCCAGCAGTCTCGGCCCTGACACTGAAGCTTTCTTT. It translates to CASSLGPDTEAFF. The V gene is TRBV7-3, the J gene TRBJ1-1; unclear D gene. V gave up 6 bases and J gave up 3 bases, with 11 bases separating them. Germline CDR1 reads SGHTA; CDR2 reads FQGTGA. This CDR3 region has 13 residues.

The V gene is TRBV7-2, the J gene TRBJ2-7; 8 bases map to TRBD1. The CDR3 has 15 amino acids. Losses at the gene ends were 1 base for V and 5 bases for J; bases not matched to a gene: 7. The germline CDR1 and CDR2 sequences are SGHTA and FQGNSA. The CDR3: CASSLEPGQVDEQYF. The CDR3 DNA follows: TGTGCCAGCAGCTTAGAACCGGGACAGGTTGACGAGCAGTACTTC. The complete variable domain, with remaining parts taken from reference TRBV7-2 and TRBJ2-7, reads GAGVSQSPSNKVTEKGKDVELRCDPISGHTALYWYRQSLGQGLEFLIYFQGNSAPDKSGLPSDRFSAERTGGSVSTLTIQRTQQEDSAVYLCASSLEPGQVDEQYFGPGTRLTVT.

The chain carries TRBV18 and TRBJ1-2, with 8 bases lining up with TRBD1. Germline V gene data show CDR1 as KGHSH and CDR2 as LQKENI. The trim removed 2 bases at V and 5 bases at J, leaving 7 bases unmatched. There are 15 residues in the CDR3. CDR3 DNA: TGTGCCAGCTCACCAAGGACAGGGAAGACGTATGGCTACACCTTC. Protein product: CASSPRTGKTYGYTF.

The chain combines TRBV15 with TRBJ1-5; D not resolved. Between the trimmed V and J ends, which lost 1 base and 0 bases, there was a span of 10 bases. Looked up from germline, CDR1 is LNHNV and CDR2 is YYDKDF (reference sequence). The CDR3 is 16 residues long. The DNA of the CDR3 is TGTGCCACCAGCAGAGTGAGGCCTTATAGCAATCAGCCCCAGCATTTT. Residues: CATSRVRPYSNQPQHF.

CDR3 loop: CASSSTQDTEAFF. Written as DNA, the CDR3 is TGTGCCAGCAGTTCCACGCAAGACACTGAAGCTTTCTTT. V is TRBV6-6 and J is TRBJ1-1, with D unresolved. This CDR3 contains 13 residues. The germline V and J ends were trimmed by 4 bases and 3 bases, with 9 bases remaining between them. The germline CDR1 and CDR2 sequences are MNHNY and SVGAGI (reference sequence).

The chain couples TRBV19 to TRBJ2-5, with a weak D call TRBD1 (6 bases). The CDR3 is made up of 15 amino acids. Trimming shortened V by 2 bases and J by 4 bases, and 14 bases separated the two germline ends. The germline V gene has CDR1 LNHDA and CDR2 SQIVND (reference sequence). In DNA form, the CDR3 reads TGTGCCAGTAGTATAACAGGGAGTAGGTCAGAGACCCAGTACTTC. It codes for CASSITGSRSETQYF.

This chain joins TRBV30 and TRBJ1-2; D is ambiguous. From germline, CDR1 is GTSNPN and CDR2 SVGIG (reference sequence). The CDR3 has 11 amino acids. V lost 1 base to trimming and J lost 6 bases, with 6 bases between them. The CDR3 DNA is TGTGCCTGGAGTGGACACCATGGCTACACCTTC. It encodes CAWSGHHGYTF. The full variable domain, rest sourced from reference TRBV30 and TRBJ1-2, is SQTIHQWPATLVQPVGSPLSLECTVEGTSNPNLYWYRQAAGRGLQLLFYSVGIGQISSEVPQNLSASRPQDRQFILSSKKLLLSDSGFYLCAWSGHHGYTFGSGTRLTVV.

CDR3 DNA sequence: TGTGCCAGCAGCTTAGATCCTCCCAAACCAGATACGCAGTATTTT. This sequence encodes CASSLDPPKPDTQYF. The V gene is TRBV11-2, the J gene TRBJ2-3; D is uncertain. V shed 0 bases and J shed 4 bases, with 11 bases lying between them. The CDR3 is 15 residues long. Looked up from germline, CDR1 is SGHAT and CDR2 is FQNNGV.

Comments on this clone: The identical CDR3 is also encoded by other nucleotide sequences in the sample. V is TRBV7-2 and J is TRBJ2-7; a possible D gene is TRBD2 (5 bases). This CDR3 is 14 amino acids long. Germline CDR1 and CDR2: SGHTA and FQGNSA. Trimming pared 4 bases from V and 0 bases from J, leaving 10 bases between. CDR3 sequence (DNA): TGTGCCAGCAGCTCTGGAGGCAGCTCCTACGAGCAGTACTTC. It yields the protein CASSSGGSSYEQYF.

J is TRBJ1-1 and V is TRBV7-6; D is ambiguous. V was clipped by 0 bases and J by 1 base, with 9 bases between them. Germline-derived CDR1 and CDR2 are SGHVS and FNYEAQ. The CDR3 spans 15 residues. CDR3 nucleotide sequence: TGTGCCAGCAGCTTAGCGGGGAGCCGGAACACTGAAGCTTTCTTT. Encoded protein: CASSLAGSRNTEAFF.

This clone showed up just once. The chain recombines TRBV30 with TRBJ1-2; D is perhaps TRBD1 (6 bases). The germline V gene has CDR1 GTSNPN and CDR2 SVGIG (reference sequence). This CDR3 has 16 residues. The germline V and J ends were trimmed by 0 bases and 0 bases, with 14 bases remaining between them. The CDR3 here is CAWSVQQGRANYGYTF. CDR3 coding DNA: TGTGCCTGGAGTGTACAACAGGGCCGAGCTAACTATGGCTACACCTTC. Supplemented by reference TRBV30 and TRBJ1-2, the full variable domain reads SQTIHQWPATLVQPVGSPLSLECTVEGTSNPNLYWYRQAAGRGLQLLFYSVGIGQISSEVPQNLSASRPQDRQFILSSKKLLLSDSGFYLCAWSVQQGRANYGYTFGSGTRLTVV.

The rearrangement uses TRBV29-1 and TRBJ2-1; D is undetermined. The V end lost 7 bases, the J end lost 6 bases, and 19 bases lay between the germline ends. The CDR3 is made up of 14 amino acids. The germline gives CDR1 SQVTM, CDR2 ANQGSEA. CDR3 bases: TGCAGCGCCGAGTGGGCTACTGCCAGCAATGAGCAGTTCTTC. Translating it yields CSAEWATASNEQFF.

The V and J genes are TRBV2 and TRBJ2-5; 7 bases agree with TRBD1. From germline, CDR1 is SNHLY and CDR2 FYNNEI. This CDR3 is built from 15 residues. Trimming removed 5 bases from V and 5 bases from J; junction bases left unmatched: 11. CDR3 loop: CASSKRQGLGETQYF. Here the CDR3 DNA reads TGTGCCAGCAGTAAAAGACAGGGCCTGGGGGAGACCCAGTACTTC.